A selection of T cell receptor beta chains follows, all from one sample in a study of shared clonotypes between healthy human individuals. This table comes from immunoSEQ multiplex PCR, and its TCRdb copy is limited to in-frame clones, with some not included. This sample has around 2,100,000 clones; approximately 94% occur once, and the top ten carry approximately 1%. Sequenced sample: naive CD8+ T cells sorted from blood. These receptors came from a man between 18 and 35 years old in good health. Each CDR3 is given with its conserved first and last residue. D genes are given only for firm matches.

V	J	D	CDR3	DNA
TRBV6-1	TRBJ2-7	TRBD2	CASSSPTSGVYEQYF	TGTGCCAGCAGTTCGCCGACTAGCGGAGTCTACGAGCAGTACTTC
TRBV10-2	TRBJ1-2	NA	CASRRTFALRQNYGYTF	TGCGCCAGCAGGAGGACCTTTGCCCTCCGGCAAAACTATGGCTACACCTTC
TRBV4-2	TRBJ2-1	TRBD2	CASSQDLAGPTLYNEQFF	TGTGCCAGCAGCCAAGATTTAGCGGGGCCTACCCTATACAATGAGCAGTTCTTC
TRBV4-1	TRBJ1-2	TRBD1	CASSPTRQGAIHGYTF	TGCGCCAGCAGCCCCACAAGACAGGGGGCAATCCATGGCTACACCTTC
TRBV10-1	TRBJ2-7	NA	CASSVGIAYEQYF	TGCGCCAGCAGTGTAGGGATAGCCTACGAGCAGTACTTC
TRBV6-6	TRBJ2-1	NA	CASSYSQGAYNEQFF	TGTGCCAGCAGTTACTCGCAGGGCGCCTACAATGAGCAGTTCTTC
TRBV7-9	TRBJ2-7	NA	CASSLVAVSSYEQYF	TGTGCCAGCAGCTTAGTCGCCGTGAGCTCCTACGAGCAGTACTTC
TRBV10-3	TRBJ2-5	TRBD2	CAIRAAGGHETQYF	TGTGCCATCAGGGCAGCGGGGGGCCACGAGACCCAGTACTTC
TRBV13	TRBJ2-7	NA	CASSLGGSSYEQYF	TGTGCCAGCAGCTTGGGGGGTTCCTCCTACGAGCAGTACTTC
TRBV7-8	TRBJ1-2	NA	CASSLEPSYGYTF	TGTGCCAGCAGCTTAGAACCCAGCTATGGCTACACCTTC
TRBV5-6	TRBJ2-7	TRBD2	CASSLAGGAPYEQYF	TGTGCCAGCAGCTTGGCGGGAGGGGCCCCCTACGAGCAGTACTTC
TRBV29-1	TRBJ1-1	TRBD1	CSVHRTGDSTEAFF	TGCAGCGTTCATAGGACAGGGGATAGTACTGAAGCTTTCTTT
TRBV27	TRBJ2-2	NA	CASSQTGTGELFF	TGTGCCAGCAGTCAAACTGGCACCGGGGAGCTGTTTTTT
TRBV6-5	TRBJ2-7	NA	CASSLQIASYEQYF	TGTGCCAGCAGTCTACAGATAGCCTCCTACGAGCAGTACTTC
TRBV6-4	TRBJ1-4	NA	CASSDWAGVATNEKLFF	TGTGCCAGCAGTGATTGGGCGGGTGTTGCAACTAATGAAAAACTGTTTTTT